This T cell receptor (beta chain) was sequenced for a study of blood T cell repertoires in COVID-19. Study-wide background: T cells, B-cell-depleted T cells, or PBMCs supplied cDNA or gDNA.

This clone was detected only once. The J segment lost 8 bases and the V segment lost 5 bases, leaving 7 bases of the junction unmatched. Per the germline V gene, CDR1 is MNHEY and CDR2 is SMNVEV (reference sequence). The CDR3 has 13 residues. The data were produced by immunoSEQ multiplex PCR, yet TCRdb's version contains in-frame clones alone and is incomplete. This sample has 150,000 to 200,000 clones, with roughly four fifths found just once. The J gene is TRBJ1-2, the V gene TRBV27; 8 positions agree with TRBD1. This sequence was found in a woman over 75 with COVID-19, enrolled during active disease. Sequenced material: peripheral blood. CDR3 nucleotide sequence: TGTGCCAGCAGTCCACTACAGGGGGGAGGCTACACCTTC. It encodes CASSPLQGGGYTF.